This T cell receptor beta chain derives from a study of post-analysis software for immune sequencing data (dated by TCRdb to between 2014 and 2017). Context from the whole study: Disease courses on record covered relapsing-remitting, secondary progressive and progressive-relapsing multiple sclerosis, though some patients had no subtype annotation. Patient repertoires were compared against around twelve previously published healthy control repertoires from donors aged roughly 6 to 28 years. A subset of samples was prepared in parallel using single-end sample barcoding, then pooled and co-amplified after Illumina adapter ligation. What the study reported, not specific to this receptor: Strong co-clustering of samples prepared in the same batch was shown by direct clustering with F measure, prompting a batch-effect correction. The multiple sclerosis patient group was slightly younger than the control group. Multiple sclerosis patients had significantly lower normalized Chao1 diversity than controls, a result that suggests substantial peripheral T-cell clonal expansion.

To demonstrate the VDJtools post-analysis software, TCR beta repertoires were profiled from the peripheral blood of 10 to 15 young patients with multiple sclerosis. Multiple sclerosis patients were children and adolescents aged roughly 6 to 17 years. The library was produced with PCR. The listed sequencing device is Illumina HiSeq 2500. To reduce PCR and sequencing biases, unique molecular identifiers were incorporated into the TCR beta cDNA libraries. Per 1 to 10 million input T cells, roughly 0.5 million cDNA molecules were obtained, such that each molecule approximated one T cell. The same protocol used for the earlier healthy control dataset was applied to prepare and sequence the patient libraries. Samples belonging to the same batch were prepared together, multiplexed and sequenced on a shared HiSeq lane. Under the source paper's analysis protocol: Raw barcoded reads were processed with MIGEC, discarding single-read molecular identifier groups before consensus assembly and CDR3 extraction. VDJtools was used for post-analysis of the clonotype tables, with diversity normalized by down-sampling every dataset to the smallest sample size. Repertoire overlap clustering matched CDR3 amino acid but not nucleotide sequences to correct batch-related cross-sample contamination. In-frame beta chains were kept once TCRdb had trimmed the public reads at Q25 with fastp and called clones with MiXCR. Entries that share a CDR3 protein sequence are merged under the most common genes and DNA. Here the V and J calls rest on TCRdb's processing, not on the authors' analysis. The sample contains 450,000 to 650,000 distinct CDR3 sequences, 44% of them found a single time. The ten most abundant clones make up around 1.7% of the sample.

Of note for this clonotype: The antigen it binds to is not known. No much larger clonotype is one base removed from it; base qualities were not supplied.

The sequence was collected from a girl between 10 and 17 years old with multiple sclerosis. The sample comprised blood.

The sequenced DNA: TGTGCTAGTGGTTTGGTAACAGCAAGCGAGCAGTTCTTC. Translated, it reads CASGLVTASEQFF. The rearrangement joined TRBV12-5 to TRBJ2-1; the D gene remains uncertain. The germline V gene gives CDR1 as LGHNT and CDR2 as FRNRAP. V is reduced by 0 bases and J by 10 bases, leaving a spacing of 10 bases between them. The cysteine opens and the phenylalanine closes a CDR3 of 13 amino acids. Of the read, only the CDR3 DNA is kept; its 39 bases are in frame from base 1.